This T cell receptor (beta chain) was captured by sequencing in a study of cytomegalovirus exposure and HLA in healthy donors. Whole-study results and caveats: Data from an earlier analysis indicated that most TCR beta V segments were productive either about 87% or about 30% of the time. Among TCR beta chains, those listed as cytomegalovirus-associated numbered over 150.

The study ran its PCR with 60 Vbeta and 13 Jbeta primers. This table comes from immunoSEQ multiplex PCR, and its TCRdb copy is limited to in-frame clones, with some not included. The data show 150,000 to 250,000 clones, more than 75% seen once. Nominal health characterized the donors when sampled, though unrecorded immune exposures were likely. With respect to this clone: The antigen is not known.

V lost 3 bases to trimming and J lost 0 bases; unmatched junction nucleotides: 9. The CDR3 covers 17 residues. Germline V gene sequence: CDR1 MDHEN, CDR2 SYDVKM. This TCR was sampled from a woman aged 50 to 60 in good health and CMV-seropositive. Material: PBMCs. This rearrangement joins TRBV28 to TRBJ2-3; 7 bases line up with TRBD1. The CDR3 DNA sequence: TGTGCCAGCAGTTTGGGAATGACAGGGATAAGCACAGATACGCAGTATTTT. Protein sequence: CASSLGMTGISTDTQYF.